The rows below give T cell receptor beta chains drawn from one sample of a study of blood T cell repertoires in COVID-19. TCRdb's copy holds only in-frame clones and misses some; the assay was immunoSEQ multiplex PCR. Among some 100,000 clones listed, roughly 79% were seen once. Sequencing was performed on peripheral blood. All receptors come from a woman between 65 and 79 years old with acute or convalescent COVID-19. Both conserved end residues are part of each CDR3. The D gene is left open where the match is weak. Some rows mark clone size as missing; the rest say once, few, many or name a class of expanded clone.

D	size	V	J	CDR3	DNA
-	-	TRBV7-9	TRBJ1-1	CASSLIRETEAFF	TGTGCCAGCAGCTTGATCCGGGAGACTGAAGCTTTCTTT
-	-	TRBV5-1	TRBJ2-7	CASSLERATYEQYF	TGCGCCAGCAGCTTGGAGCGGGCAACCTACGAGCAGTACTTC
-	-	TRBV5-8	TRBJ2-7	CASSLLGISYEQYF	TGTGCCAGCAGCTTGCTCGGGATCTCCTACGAGCAGTACTTC
-	once	TRBV7-9	TRBJ1-1	CASSLARGDTEAFF	TGTGCCAGCAGCTTAGCCAGGGGAGACACTGAAGCTTTCTTT
TRBD2	-	TRBV30	TRBJ2-3	CAWSGLAGGHRDTQYF	TGTGCCTGGAGTGGACTAGCGGGGGGGCATAGAGATACGCAGTATTTT
-	few	TRBV24-1	TRBJ1-2	CATSGRGLDYGYTF	TGTGCCACCAGTGGAAGGGGCCTCGACTATGGCTACACCTTC
-	once	TRBV7-3	TRBJ2-6	CASSFIDNSGANVLTF	TGTGCCAGCAGCTTTATAGACAACTCTGGGGCCAACGTCCTGACTTTC
-	once	TRBV11-2	TRBJ2-1	CASSLVIDEQFF	TGTGCCAGCAGTCTAGTTATCGATGAGCAGTTCTTC
-	-	TRBV29-1	TRBJ1-1	CSVAGGSAGAFF	TGCAGCGTCGCCGGCGGCTCCGCGGGGGCTTTCTTT
-	-	TRBV28	TRBJ1-3	CASSLTGTRNTIYF	TGTGCCAGCAGTCTCACCGGGACACGAAACACCATATATTTT
-	-	TRBV7-2	TRBJ2-1	CASSLDPRIDEQFF	TGTGCCAGCAGCTTAGACCCTAGAATCGATGAGCAGTTCTTC
-	-	TRBV30	TRBJ1-2	CAWSKGRNYGYTF	TGTGCCTGGAGTAAGGGGCGAAACTATGGCTACACCTTC
-	-	TRBV6-4	TRBJ1-2	CASSPFLQGPYTF	TGTGCCAGCAGTCCGTTCCTACAGGGCCCCTACACCTTC
TRBD1	-	TRBV13	TRBJ2-1	CASSWLLRDSLNEQFF	TGTGCCAGCAGCTGGCTTCTCCGGGACAGTCTCAATGAGCAGTTCTTC
-	few	TRBV6-5	TRBJ2-1	CASSKTGTSYNEQFF	TGTGCCAGCAGCAAAACCGGGACATCCTACAATGAGCAGTTCTTC
TRBD1	few	TRBV20-1	TRBJ1-1	CSASWVGQGDTEAFF	TGCAGTGCTAGTTGGGTTGGACAGGGAGACACTGAAGCTTTCTTT
TRBD1	once	TRBV7-9	TRBJ1-2	CASSLSTGRSNYGYTF	TGTGCCAGCAGCTTATCGACAGGGCGATCTAACTATGGCTACACCTTC
-	-	TRBV10-1	TRBJ1-1	CASSVTRNTEAFF	TGCGCCAGCAGTGTTACCAGGAACACTGAAGCTTTCTTT
TRBD1	-	TRBV5-8	TRBJ2-5	CASTQTGGAWETQYF	TGTGCCAGCACCCAAACAGGGGGCGCTTGGGAGACCCAGTACTTC
-	few	TRBV5-6	TRBJ1-2	CASSLGRGRPSYGYTF	TGTGCCAGCAGCTTGGGAAGGGGCCGACCTTCATATGGCTACACCTTC
TRBD1	-	TRBV19	TRBJ1-6	CASRGNRDRDSPLHF	TGTGCCAGTAGAGGAAACCGGGACAGGGATTCACCCCTCCACTTT
-	-	TRBV9	TRBJ2-7	CASSVQGLSNYEQYF	TGTGCCAGCAGCGTACAGGGTCTCTCTAACTACGAGCAGTACTTC
TRBD1	-	TRBV5-1	TRBJ1-6	CASSLRTGGAGGNSPLHF	TGCGCCAGCAGCTTAAGGACAGGGGGCGCCGGAGGAAATTCACCCCTCCACTTT
TRBD2	-	TRBV19	TRBJ2-1	CASSIFFTAGGPNEQFF	TGTGCCAGTAGTATATTTTTCACAGCGGGGGGGCCCAATGAGCAGTTCTTC
-	-	TRBV5-6	TRBJ1-1	CASSTPGVSFMNTEAFF	TGTGCCAGCAGTACCCCAGGGGTGTCATTCATGAACACTGAAGCTTTCTTT
TRBD1	-	TRBV6-5	TRBJ2-7	CASSATGAEQYF	TGTGCCAGCAGCGCGACAGGGGCCGAGCAGTACTTC
-	-	TRBV20-1	TRBJ1-2	CSASHTYGYTF	TGCAGTGCTAGTCACACCTATGGCTACACCTTC
TRBD1	many	TRBV19	TRBJ1-5	CASSTGQVGNQPQHF	TGTGCCAGTAGTACCGGACAGGTCGGCAATCAGCCCCAGCATTTT
-	-	TRBV6-2/TRBV6-3	TRBJ2-1	CASSGGTANNEQFF	TGTGCCAGCAGTGGCGGGACAGCCAACAATGAGCAGTTCTTC
TRBD2	-	TRBV7-9	TRBJ2-3	CASSLRGSGGFTDTQYF	TGTGCCAGCAGCTTAAGGGGTAGCGGGGGCTTCACAGATACGCAGTATTTT
TRBD1	-	TRBV7-2	TRBJ1-5	CASSLAPQGQGQPQHF	TGTGCCAGCAGCTTAGCCCCCCAGGGACAGGGCCAGCCCCAGCATTTT
-	-	TRBV15	TRBJ2-3	CATEARSTDTQYF	TGTGCCACCGAAGCGCGGAGCACAGATACGCAGTATTTT
-	-	TRBV30	TRBJ1-5	CAWSAGGGQPQHF	TGTGCCTGGAGTGCGGGAGGGGGTCAGCCCCAGCATTTT
TRBD2	once	TRBV28	TRBJ2-1	CASSLPGGVNEQFF	TGTGCCAGCAGTTTACCGGGGGGAGTAAATGAGCAGTTCTTC
TRBD2	-	TRBV13	TRBJ2-2	CASSLISGGVNTGELFF	TGTGCCAGCAGCCTCATCTCGGGGGGGGTGAACACCGGGGAGCTGTTTTTT
-	-	TRBV11-2	TRBJ2-5	CASSSWRGADRETQYF	TGTGCCAGCAGCTCCTGGCGGGGAGCGGACCGGGAGACCCAGTACTTC
TRBD1	once	TRBV2	TRBJ1-6	CASSEGTGQNSPLHF	TGTGCCAGCAGTGAAGGAACGGGACAGAATTCACCCCTCCACTTT
-	-	TRBV24-1	TRBJ1-2	CATSSGYGYTF	TGTGCCACCAGTAGCGGGTATGGCTACACCTTC
-	-	TRBV29-1	TRBJ2-1	CSSGTSDNEQFF	TGCAGCTCGGGGACATCCGACAATGAGCAGTTCTTC
-	-	TRBV29-1	TRBJ1-2	CSVRPQAGYTF	TGCAGCGTCAGGCCCCAGGCTGGCTACACCTTC
TRBD1	once	TRBV27	TRBJ2-1	CASSISGTGYNEQFF	TGTGCCAGCAGTATATCCGGGACAGGCTACAATGAGCAGTTCTTC
TRBD2	few	TRBV7-8	TRBJ2-5	CASSSSGSQETQYF	TGTGCCAGCAGCTCCAGCGGGAGCCAAGAGACCCAGTACTTC
TRBD2	-	TRBV9	TRBJ2-5	CASSQFHSGGEQETQYF	TGTGCCAGCAGCCAATTTCACAGCGGGGGTGAACAAGAGACCCAGTACTTC
-	-	TRBV3-1/TRBV3-2	TRBJ2-3	CASSHRDSSTDTQYF	TGTGCCAGCAGCCACCGGGACTCCAGCACAGATACGCAGTATTTT
TRBD1	once	TRBV25-1	TRBJ1-4	CASSETGGGRTNEKLFF	TGTGCCAGCAGTGAAACAGGGGGAGGTAGGACTAATGAAAAACTGTTTTTT
-	-	TRBV6-4	TRBJ1-2	CASSVGGTAVNDYTF	TGTGCCAGCAGTGTCGGAGGTACGGCTGTAAATGACTACACCTTC
-	-	TRBV4-1	TRBJ2-1	CASSQEELGAGYNEQFF	TGCGCCAGCAGCCAAGAGGAGCTTGGGGCTGGCTACAATGAGCAGTTCTTC
-	few	TRBV12-5	TRBJ1-2	CASGLPSDWAYGYTF	TGTGCTAGTGGTTTGCCCTCGGACTGGGCCTATGGCTACACCTTC
TRBD1	-	TRBV28	TRBJ1-4	CASSLGTGGAYEKLFF	TGTGCCAGCAGTCTTGGGACAGGGGGCGCCTATGAAAAACTGTTTTTT
TRBD2	medium-sized	TRBV11-2	TRBJ2-5	CASSLGSGGAGTQYF	TGTGCCAGCAGCTTAGGTAGCGGGGGGGCAGGGACCCAGTACTTC
-	-	TRBV1	TRBJ2-1	CTSSRAGIEQFF	TGCACCAGCAGCCGCGCCGGGATAGAGCAGTTCTTC
TRBD2	-	TRBV6-5	TRBJ2-5	CASSYRGGGVQETQYF	TGTGCCAGCAGTTACCGTGGCGGGGGGGTCCAAGAGACCCAGTACTTC
-	few	TRBV29-1	TRBJ1-1	CSVAREVTEAFF	TGCAGCGTTGCGAGGGAGGTCACTGAAGCTTTCTTT
-	-	TRBV19	TRBJ1-6	CASSKVAGIDSPLHF	TGTGCCAGTAGTAAGGTGGCGGGTATAGATTCACCCCTCCACTTT